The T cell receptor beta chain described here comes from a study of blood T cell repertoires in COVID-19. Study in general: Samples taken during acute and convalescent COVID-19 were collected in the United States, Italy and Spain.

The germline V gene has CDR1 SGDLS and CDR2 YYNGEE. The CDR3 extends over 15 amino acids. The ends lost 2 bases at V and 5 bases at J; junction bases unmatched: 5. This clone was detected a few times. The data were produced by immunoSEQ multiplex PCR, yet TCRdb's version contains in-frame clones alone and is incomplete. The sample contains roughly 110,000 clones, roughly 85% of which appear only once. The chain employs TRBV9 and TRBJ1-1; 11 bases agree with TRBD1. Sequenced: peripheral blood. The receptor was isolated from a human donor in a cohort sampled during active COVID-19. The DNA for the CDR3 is TGTGCCAGCAGCGTGGGGACAGGGGGAAAGACTGAAGCTTTCTTT. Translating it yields CASSVGTGGKTEAFF.